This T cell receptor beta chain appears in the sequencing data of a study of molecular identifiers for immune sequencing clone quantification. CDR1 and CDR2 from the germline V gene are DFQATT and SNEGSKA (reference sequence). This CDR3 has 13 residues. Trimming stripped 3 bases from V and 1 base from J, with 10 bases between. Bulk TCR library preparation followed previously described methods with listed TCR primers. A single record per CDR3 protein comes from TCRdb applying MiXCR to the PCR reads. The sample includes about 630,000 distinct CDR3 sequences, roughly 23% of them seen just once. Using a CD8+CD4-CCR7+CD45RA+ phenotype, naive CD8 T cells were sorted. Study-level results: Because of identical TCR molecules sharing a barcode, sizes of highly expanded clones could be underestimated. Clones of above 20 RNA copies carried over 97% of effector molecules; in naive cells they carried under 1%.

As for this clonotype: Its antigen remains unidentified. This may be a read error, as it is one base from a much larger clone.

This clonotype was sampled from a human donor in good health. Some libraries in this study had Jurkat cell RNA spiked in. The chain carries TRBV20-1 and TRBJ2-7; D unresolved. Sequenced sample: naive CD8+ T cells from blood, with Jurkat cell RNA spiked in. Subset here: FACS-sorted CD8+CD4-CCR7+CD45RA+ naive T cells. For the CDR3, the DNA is TGCAGTGCTAGGGACCCAACTTCCTACGAGCAGTACTTC. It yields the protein CSARDPTSYEQYF.